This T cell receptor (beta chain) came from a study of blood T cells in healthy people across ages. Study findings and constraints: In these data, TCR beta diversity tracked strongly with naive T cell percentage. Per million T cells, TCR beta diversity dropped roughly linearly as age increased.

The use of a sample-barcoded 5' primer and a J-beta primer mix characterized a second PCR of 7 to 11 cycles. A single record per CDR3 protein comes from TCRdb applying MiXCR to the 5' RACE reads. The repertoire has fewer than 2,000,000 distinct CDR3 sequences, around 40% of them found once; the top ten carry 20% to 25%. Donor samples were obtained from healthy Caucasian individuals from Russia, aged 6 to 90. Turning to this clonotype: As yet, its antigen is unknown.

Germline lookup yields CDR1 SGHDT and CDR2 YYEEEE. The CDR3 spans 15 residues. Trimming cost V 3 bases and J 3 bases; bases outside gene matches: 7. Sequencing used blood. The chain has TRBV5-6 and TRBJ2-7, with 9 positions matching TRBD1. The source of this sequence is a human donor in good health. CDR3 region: CASSSDVGQGYEQYF. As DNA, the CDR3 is TGTGCCAGCAGCTCCGACGTGGGACAGGGCTACGAGCAGTACTTC.